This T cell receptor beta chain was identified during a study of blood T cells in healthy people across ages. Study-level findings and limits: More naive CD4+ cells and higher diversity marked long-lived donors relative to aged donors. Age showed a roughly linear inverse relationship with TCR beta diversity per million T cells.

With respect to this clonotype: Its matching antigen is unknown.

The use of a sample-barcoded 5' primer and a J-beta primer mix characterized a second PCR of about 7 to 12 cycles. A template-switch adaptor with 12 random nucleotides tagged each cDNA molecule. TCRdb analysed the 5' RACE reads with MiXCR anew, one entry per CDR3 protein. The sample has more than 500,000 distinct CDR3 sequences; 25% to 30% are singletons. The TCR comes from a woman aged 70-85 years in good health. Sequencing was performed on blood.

The CDR3 loop is CASSLASGGATGELFF. The CDR3 coding sequence is TGTGCCAGCAGCTTAGCGAGCGGGGGGGCAACCGGGGAGCTGTTTTTT. The V and J genes are TRBV7-2 and TRBJ2-2, with 10 bases identical to TRBD2. The CDR3 is 16 residues long. Germline CDR1 SGHTA, CDR2 FQGNSA. The V segment lost 0 bases and the J segment 5 bases; nucleotides outside the gene matches: 3.